Below, one TCR beta chain is given with its context. The sample comes from a study of blood T cell repertoires in COVID-19. Study background: PBMCs, B-cell-depleted T cells, or T cells were the source of the cDNA or gDNA that made up the material.

Trimming at V came to 10 bases and at J to 2 bases, leaving 5 bases not matched to a gene. Germline CDR1 and CDR2: MNHEY and SVGAGI. CDR3 size: 13 residues. Per the authors' pipeline: How many nucleated cells were present was estimated from reference gene primer amplification. Sequenced by immunoSEQ multiplex PCR; TCRdb stores in-frame clones only, minus some. V, J and clone size were drawn from that table, and D and trimming were deduced from the DNA. Of 130,000 or so clones listed, about 80% are singletons. The sample taken for sequencing was peripheral blood. V gene TRBV6-5 combines with J gene TRBJ2-7, with 10 bases aligning to TRBD1. This receptor was obtained from a human donor in a cohort sampled during active COVID-19. The CDR3 nucleotides read TGTGCCACCGGACAGGGGGGGCCCTACGAGCAGTACTTC. Residues: CATGQGGPYEQYF.